A single sample is the source of the 32 T cell receptor beta chains below, sequenced in a study of blood T cell repertoires in COVID-19. Sequencing was performed with immunoSEQ multiplex PCR; in TCRdb, only in-frame clones are kept and a portion is missing. The sample includes 180,000 or so clones, 86% of them seen just once. Sequencing was performed on peripheral blood. The source is a woman aged 25 to 39 with active or convalescent COVID-19.

The chain has TRBV28 and TRBJ1-5; no clear D. Trimming removed 5 bases from V and 11 bases from J, with 10 bases in between. Per the germline V gene, CDR1 is MDHEN and CDR2 is SYDVKM. This CDR3 is 11 amino acids long. The CDR3 DNA reads as TGTGCCAGCAGTCCGGCGCGGGCCCAGCATTTT. It yields the protein CASSPARAQHF.

The chain combines TRBV14 with TRBJ1-6; D is ambiguous. The CDR3 is made up of 17 amino acids. CDR1 and CDR2 (germline): SGHDN, FVKESK. V was cut by 0 bases and J by 1 base, with 10 bases left in between. This CDR3 is CASSQDNRGSYNSPLHF. In nucleotides, the CDR3 is TGTGCCAGCAGCCAAGATAATCGAGGTTCCTATAATTCACCCCTCCACTTT.

The rearrangement uses TRBV7-6 and TRBJ2-2; unclear D gene. The germline CDR1 and CDR2 sequences are SGHVS and FNYEAQ. There are 13 residues in the CDR3. V lost 3 bases to trimming and J lost 7 bases, with 9 bases between them. Here the CDR3 reads CASSFLNGGELFF. The CDR3 region has the DNA TGTGCCAGCAGCTTTTTAAACGGCGGGGAGCTGTTTTTT.

The V gene is TRBV6-5, the J gene TRBJ1-4, with no clear D. Germline assignment: CDR1 MNHEY and CDR2 SVGAGI. The CDR3 totals 12 residues. V was cut by 5 bases and J by 8 bases, with 9 bases left in between. The CDR3 sequence: CASSKGGEKLFF. The DNA for the CDR3 is TGTGCCAGCAGTAAGGGAGGCGAAAAACTGTTTTTT.

The chain couples TRBV3-1 (or the pseudogene TRBV3-2) to TRBJ2-2; D unresolved. This CDR3 is built from 17 residues. CDR1 is LGHDT, CDR2 YNNKEL, per germline (reference sequence). V lost 1 base and J 6 bases, leaving 18 bases between the germline ends. The DNA of the CDR3 is TGTGCCAGCAGCCAAGTAGTTGGCAGTACTGAGGCCGGGGAGCTGTTTTTT. Translated: CASSQVVGSTEAGELFF.

This chain links TRBV3-1 (or the pseudogene TRBV3-2) with TRBJ2-7, with 14 bases matching TRBD2. V trimming: 3 bases; J trimming: 4 bases; junction bases outside the gene matches: 2. Germline CDR1 and CDR2: LGHDT and YNNKEL (reference sequence). CDR3 length: 15 amino acids. CDR3 DNA sequence: TGTGCCAGCAGCCAGGGGACTAGCGGGAGATACGAGCAGTACTTC. It encodes CASSQGTSGRYEQYF.

The V call is TRBV3-1 (or the pseudogene TRBV3-2), the J call TRBJ1-1; D is uncertain. Germline V gives CDR1 LGHDT, CDR2 YNNKEL (reference sequence). The germline V and J ends were trimmed by 1 base and 4 bases, with 13 bases remaining between them. The CDR3 consists of 15 residues. The DNA of the CDR3 is TGTGCCAGCAGCCAAGGGGCAGGAGGCGGCACTGAAGCTTTCTTT. This translates into CASSQGAGGGTEAFF.

The rearrangement links TRBV5-4 to TRBJ2-1, with 10 bases aligning to TRBD2. The CDR3 has 16 amino acids. Per germline, CDR1 SGHNT and CDR2 YYREEE (reference sequence). V lost 4 bases to trimming and J lost 4 bases; unmatched junction nucleotides: 8. This CDR3 reads CASSIPSGGQYNEQFF. The CDR3 nucleotides are TGTGCCAGCAGCATCCCTAGCGGGGGACAGTACAATGAGCAGTTCTTC.

This chain connects TRBV7-2 to TRBJ1-1; D call uncertain. Germline V gene sequence: CDR1 SGHTA, CDR2 FQGNSA. Trimming shortened V by 2 bases and J by 1 base, and 11 bases separated the two germline ends. The CDR3 contains 15 residues. CDR3 sequence reads: CASSLPPLQNTEAFF. The CDR3 nucleotides are TGTGCCAGCAGCTTACCCCCACTCCAGAACACTGAAGCTTTCTTT.

V gene TRBV6-4 combines with J gene TRBJ2-1; TRBD2 matches at 9 bases. V was pared by 3 bases and J by 9 bases, with 9 bases of the junction left unmatched. This CDR3 has 15 residues. Germline V lookup: CDR1 MRHNA, CDR2 SNTAGT. CDR3 region: CASSEGGLARGEQFF. The CDR3 DNA reads as TGTGCCAGCAGTGAAGGGGGACTAGCCCGGGGTGAGCAGTTCTTC.

As concerns this clone: One end of the junction is discordant with germline, which a read error may explain. The chain couples TRBV27 to TRBJ2-2; 13 positions match TRBD2. The CDR3 is 16 residues long. Germline V lookup: CDR1 MNHEY, CDR2 SMNVEV (reference sequence). In DNA form, the CDR3 reads TGTGCCACCAGTGGACTAGCGGGAGTCCCCACCGGGGAGCTGTTTTTT. This gives the protein CATSGLAGVPTGELFF.

The chain is built from TRBV20-1 and TRBJ1-5; the match to TRBD1 covers 9 bases. Germline CDR1 reads DFQATT; CDR2 reads SNEGSKA (reference sequence). Trimming cost V 3 bases and J 7 bases; bases outside gene matches: 7. CDR3 size: 14 residues. In nucleotides, the CDR3 is TGCAGTGCTAGTAGGGACAGGGAGGGACAGCCCCAGCATTTT. Protein sequence: CSASRDREGQPQHF.

This chain links TRBV5-6 with TRBJ1-2, with 7 nucleotides matching TRBD1. The CDR3 spans 14 residues. CDR1 and CDR2 (germline): SGHDT, YYEEEE. J was trimmed by 4 bases and V by 4 bases; bases with no gene match: 7. The CDR3 loop is CASSPRQGLYGYTF. CDR3 nucleotides: TGTGCCAGCAGCCCACGACAGGGACTCTATGGCTACACCTTC.

The chain uses TRBV23-1 and TRBJ1-1; 9 positions match TRBD1. TRBV23-1 is classed as an ORF, of uncertain function. The CDR3 extends over 14 amino acids. Trimming removed 4 bases from V and 3 bases from J; junction bases left unmatched: 3. The CDR3 reads CASSRDREHTEAFF. The CDR3, as DNA: TGCGCCAGCAGTCGGGACAGGGAACACACTGAAGCTTTCTTT.

There are a few counts of this clone. Additional DNA sequences in this sample encode the identical CDR3. The chain links TRBV27 to TRBJ1-5, with a weak D call TRBD1 (5 bases). CDR1 and CDR2 from the germline V gene are MNHEY and SMNVEV (reference sequence). This CDR3 is 13 amino acids long. Trimming stripped 0 bases from V and 7 bases from J, with 7 bases between. In DNA, the CDR3 is TGTGCCAGCAGTTTATCAGGGGTACAGCCCCAGCATTTT. Its protein is CASSLSGVQPQHF.

This clone came up once. V usage is TRBV5-1 and J usage is TRBJ2-7, with 8 bases that match TRBD1. In germline, CDR1 is SGHRS, CDR2 YFSETQ. CDR3 length: 15 residues. After removal of 4 bases from V and 2 bases from J, the junction contained 8 bases not matched to a gene. Written as DNA, the CDR3 is TGCGCCAGCAGCGTCGGACAGGGAATAGCCTACGAGCAGTACTTC. As protein: CASSVGQGIAYEQYF. The full variable domain, rest sourced from reference TRBV5-1 and TRBJ2-7, is KAGVTQTPRYLIKTRGQQVTLSCSPISGHRSVSWYQQTPGQGLQFLFEYFSETQRNKGNFPGRFSGRQFSNSRSEMNVSTLELGDSALYLCASSVGQGIAYEQYFGPGTRLTVT.

J is TRBJ2-1 and V is TRBV10-2; TRBD2 agrees at 10 bases. Germline V gene lookup returns CDR1 WSHSY and CDR2 SAAADI. The CDR3 extends over 14 amino acids. V trimming: 3 bases; J trimming: 9 bases; junction bases outside the gene matches: 5. This chain's CDR3 is CASSEPGLAAEQFF. The DNA for the CDR3 is TGCGCCAGCAGTGAACCTGGACTAGCGGCTGAGCAGTTCTTC.

This rearrangement joins TRBV5-1 to TRBJ2-3; D unclear. V lost 0 bases and J lost 0, with 8 bases in between. This CDR3 comprises 15 residues. Per the germline V gene, CDR1 is SGHRS and CDR2 is YFSETQ. CDR3 region: CASSLAPESTDTQYF. The CDR3 nucleotides read TGCGCCAGCAGCTTGGCGCCCGAGAGCACAGATACGCAGTATTTT. Based on the CDR3 plus reference TRBV5-1 and TRBJ2-3, the full variable domain is KAGVTQTPRYLIKTRGQQVTLSCSPISGHRSVSWYQQTPGQGLQFLFEYFSETQRNKGNFPGRFSGRQFSNSRSEMNVSTLELGDSALYLCASSLAPESTDTQYFGPGTRLTVL.

V usage is TRBV2 and J usage is TRBJ2-1; D remains unclear. With 4 bases removed from V and 10 bases from J, the gap between germline ends came to 8 bases. There are 11 residues in the CDR3. The V gene's germline CDR1 is SNHLY and CDR2 FYNNEI. The CDR3 spells CASSGWSEQFF. CDR3 sequence (DNA): TGTGCCAGCAGTGGATGGAGCGAGCAGTTCTTC.

The V gene is TRBV18, the J gene TRBJ1-6; a weak D match, TRBD1 (6 bases). This CDR3 comprises 15 residues. CDR1 is KGHSH and CDR2 is LQKENI in the germline V gene. The ends were cut back, 0 bases at V and 10 bases at J, with 13 bases in the middle. CDR3 sequence reads: CASSPPAGVGSPLHF. For the CDR3, the DNA is TGTGCCAGCTCACCACCGGCAGGGGTAGGGTCACCCCTCCACTTT.

This clone was recorded once. V usage is TRBV4-1 and J usage is TRBJ2-6; tentatively, D is TRBD2 (5 bases). The V end lost 0 bases, the J end lost 2 bases, and 17 bases lay between the germline ends. Germline lookup yields CDR1 MGHRA and CDR2 YSYEKL. The CDR3 contains 19 residues. The CDR3 loop reads CASSQDMNLGRAGANVLTF. For the CDR3, the DNA is TGCGCCAGCAGCCAAGATATGAACCTAGGGAGAGCTGGGGCCAACGTCCTGACTTTC.

The V and J genes are TRBV10-1 and TRBJ1-5; 8 bases map to TRBD1. The CDR3 covers 15 residues. The germline gives CDR1 WNHNN, CDR2 SYGVQD (reference sequence). The junction had 4 bases not matched to a gene; V was cut back by 0 bases and J by 6 bases. The CDR3 reads CASSESGQAGQPQHF. The CDR3 DNA sequence: TGCGCCAGCAGTGAGTCGGGACAGGCTGGTCAGCCCCAGCATTTT.

V and J are TRBV4-2 and TRBJ2-5; 9 bases are a match to TRBD2. Germline CDR1 and CDR2: LGHNA and YNFKEQ. Unmatched junction bases numbered 10, after V lost 4 bases and J lost 10 bases. The CDR3 spans 14 residues. The CDR3 nucleotides are TGTGCCAGCAGCCTCTCCTCGGGGACTAGCAGCCAGTACTTC. It encodes CASSLSSGTSSQYF.

The chain combines TRBV9 with TRBJ1-6, with D perhaps TRBD1 (5 bases). Deletions cut 4 bases from V and 7 bases from J, with 15 bases between. Germline loops: CDR1 SGDLS, CDR2 YYNGEE. This CDR3 is built from 15 residues. CDR3 in DNA: TGTGCCAGCAGCCCTCGGTCGGGGGGGAATTCACCCCTCCACTTT. It is translated as CASSPRSGGNSPLHF.

V and J are TRBV10-3 and TRBJ1-1; no reliable D call. V was pared by 2 bases and J by 8 bases, with 18 bases between. In germline, CDR1 is ENHRY, CDR2 SYGVKD. The CDR3 runs 15 residues. The CDR3 DNA sequence: TGTGCCATCAGTGAGCCTGGCCTTTCGGAGCCGGAAGCTTTCTTT. Translating gives CAISEPGLSEPEAFF.

For the CDR3, the DNA is TGTGCCAGCAGCTCTCTCGGGTCCCAAGATGAGCAGTTCTTC. Its translation: CASSSLGSQDEQFF. This sequence joins TRBV27 and TRBJ2-1, with D unclear. Trimming removed 6 bases from V and 8 bases from J, with 17 bases in between. CDR1 MNHEY and CDR2 SMNVEV come from the germline V gene (reference sequence). This CDR3 has 14 amino acids.

V gene TRBV19 combines with J gene TRBJ2-1, with D tentatively TRBD1 (6 bases). In germline, CDR1 is LNHDA, CDR2 SQIVND (reference sequence). V lost 6 bases, J lost 6 bases, and 12 bases lay in between. The length of the CDR3 is 13 residues. CDR3 sequence (DNA): TGTGCCAGTAGGCCGCTACAGGGCAATGAGCAGTTCTTC. Translation: CASRPLQGNEQFF.

This rearrangement joins TRBV19 to TRBJ1-1, with TRBD1 as a possible D gene (5 bases). The CDR3 consists of 13 residues. Trimming removed 8 bases at V and 8 bases at J, with 18 bases between. CDR1 and CDR2 from the germline V gene are LNHDA and SQIVND (reference sequence). CDR3 nucleotides: TGTGCCAGTGATATCCTGGGGGGATCCGAAGCTTTCTTT. This sequence encodes CASDILGGSEAFF. The full variable domain, rest sourced from reference TRBV19 and TRBJ1-1, is DGGITQSPKYLFRKEGQNVTLSCEQNLNHDAMYWYRQDPGQGLRLIYYSQIVNDFQKGDIAEGYSVSREKKESFPLTVTSAQKNPTAFYLCASDILGGSEAFFGQGTRLTVV.

The V call is TRBV19, the J call TRBJ1-2; 8 bases align to TRBD1. The trim removed 0 bases at V and 7 bases at J, leaving 7 bases unmatched. The CDR3 sequence is 15 residues long. Per germline, CDR1 LNHDA and CDR2 SQIVND (reference sequence). CDR3: CASSIDLTGVTGYTF. CDR3 sequence (DNA): TGTGCCAGTAGTATAGATCTGACAGGGGTAACTGGCTACACCTTC.

The chain has TRBV27 and TRBJ2-7; 7 bases align to TRBD1. The CDR3 is 14 amino acids. Germline CDR1 and CDR2: MNHEY and SMNVEV (reference sequence). V gave up 4 bases and J gave up 2 bases; unmatched junction bases: 5. CDR3 bases: TGTGCCAGCAGTTCATCCGGGACAGCCTACGAGCAGTACTTC. Protein product: CASSSSGTAYEQYF.

The chain recombines TRBV12-3 or TRBV12-4 with TRBJ2-1; D is unresolved. Trimming cost V 7 bases and J 6 bases, with 7 bases left between them. This CDR3 region has 11 residues. In DNA, the CDR3 is TGTGCCAGCACCCACGGCAATGAGCAGTTCTTC. Translated, it gives CASTHGNEQFF.

The chain uses TRBV28 and TRBJ2-2; 8 bases are shared with TRBD1. V dropped 6 bases and J dropped 7; count of bases not matched to a gene: 13. CDR1 and CDR2 from the germline V gene are MDHEN and SYDVKM. This CDR3 has 16 residues. The CDR3 loop is CASSPARQGFIGELFF. DNA of the CDR3: TGTGCCAGCAGCCCTGCCCGACAGGGGTTCATCGGGGAGCTGTTTTTT.